The 15 T cell receptor beta chains reported below all come from one sample, sequenced in a study of cytotoxic CD8 clonotypes in ibrutinib-treated CLL. TCRdb's copy holds only in-frame clones and misses some; the assay was immunoSEQ multiplex PCR. The sample includes under 200,000 clones, under 90% seen only once; the top ten take 3.5% to 5.5%. The sample consisted of PBMCs, taken after 24 months of ibrutinib treatment. These receptors came from a human donor with chronic lymphocytic leukemia.

The chain is built from TRBV7-9 and TRBJ1-2; D is possibly TRBD1 (5 bases). Trimming took off 5 bases at V and 6 bases at J, with 16 bases between the two ends. The CDR3 is 14 amino acids. Germline-derived CDR1 and CDR2 are SEHNR and FQNEAQ (reference sequence). The CDR3 DNA sequence: TGTGCCAGCAGCACGTGGGCCAGGGAGGATGGCTACACCTTC. This translates into CASSTWAREDGYTF.

This clone has a handful of counts. The rearrangement joins TRBV18 to TRBJ1-5; 7 positions agree with TRBD1. Germline CDR1 and CDR2: KGHSH and LQKENI. J was trimmed by 0 bases and V by 3 bases; bases with no gene match: 8. CDR3 length: 17 amino acids. CDR3 sequence: CASSPRQGRYSNQPQHF. CDR3 DNA: TGTGCCAGCTCACCCAGACAGGGTCGATATAGCAATCAGCCCCAGCATTTT.

The rearrangement uses TRBV6-6 and TRBJ2-7, with 9 bases aligning to TRBD2. V was clipped by 0 bases and J by 4 bases; unmatched bases: 4. From germline, CDR1 is MNHNY and CDR2 SVGAGI (reference sequence). This CDR3 has 15 amino acids. The DNA of the CDR3 is TGTGCCAGCAGTTACTCGCGGGAGGGCCGGTACGAGCAGTACTTC. This sequence encodes CASSYSREGRYEQYF.

This clone was seen a handful of times. The V gene is TRBV9, the J gene TRBJ1-1; D uncertain. The V gene lost 2 bases and the J gene lost 6 bases, with 11 bases spanning the gap. The CDR3 has 13 residues. Germline loops: CDR1 SGDLS, CDR2 YYNGEE. The CDR3 is CASSVNSGSEAFF. The CDR3, as DNA: TGTGCCAGCAGCGTGAACAGTGGTTCTGAAGCTTTCTTT. Drawing the rest from reference TRBV9 and TRBJ1-1, the complete variable domain is DSGVTQTPKHLITATGQRVTLRCSPRSGDLSVYWYQQSLDQGLQFLIQYYNGEERAKGNILERFSAQQFPDLHSELNLSSLELGDSALYFCASSVNSGSEAFFGQGTRLTVV.

V and J are TRBV18 and TRBJ2-5; D is uncertain. The germline V gene has CDR1 KGHSH and CDR2 LQKENI. Trimming took off 2 bases at V and 0 bases at J, with 7 bases between the two ends. This CDR3 is 14 amino acids long. Written as DNA, the CDR3 is TGTGCCAGCTCACCATTGCAAAACCAAGAGACCCAGTACTTC. As protein: CASSPLQNQETQYF.

The gene calls are TRBV11-2 and TRBJ1-5; D unresolved. Trimming pared 6 bases from V and 2 bases from J, leaving 8 bases between. Germline lookup yields CDR1 SGHAT and CDR2 FQNNGV. This CDR3 is built from 13 residues. The DNA of the CDR3 is TGTGCCAGCAGGAAAAATGGCAATCAGCCCCAGCATTTT. Amino acid sequence: CASRKNGNQPQHF.

This rearrangement joins TRBV11-3 to TRBJ2-1; 8 bases are shared with TRBD2. From germline, CDR1 is SGHNT and CDR2 YENEEA. The J segment lost 8 bases and the V segment lost 5 bases, leaving 2 bases of the junction unmatched. CDR3 length: 12 residues. The CDR3 coding sequence is TGTGCCAGCAGCCCCGGGGGGGATGAGCAGTTCTTC. Encoded protein: CASSPGGDEQFF.

The V and J genes are TRBV5-1 and TRBJ2-7; 14 bases map to TRBD2. Trimming took 4 bases from V and 2 from J; bases not matched to a gene: 8. CDR1 is SGHRS and CDR2 is YFSETQ in the germline V gene. This CDR3 is 17 amino acids long. The chain's CDR3 is CASSPSGLAGGPYEQYF. CDR3 sequence (DNA): TGCGCCAGCAGCCCCTCCGGACTAGCGGGGGGACCCTACGAGCAGTACTTC.

CDR3 amino acids: CASSYRGRNEPQHF. The CDR3 bases are TGTGCCAGCAGCTACAGGGGGCGGAATGAGCCCCAGCATTTT. The chain combines TRBV5-4 with TRBJ1-5; 9 bases align to TRBD1. The CDR3 runs to 14 residues. Germline lookup yields CDR1 SGHNT and CDR2 YYREEE (reference sequence). Trimming removed 3 bases from V and 8 bases from J; junction bases left unmatched: 6.

The rearrangement links TRBV4-2 to TRBJ1-3; the D gene is possibly TRBD1 (6 bases). Trimming cost V 0 bases and J 2 bases, with 17 bases left between them. Germline V gene sequence: CDR1 LGHNA, CDR2 YNFKEQ. The CDR3 has 18 residues. For the CDR3, the DNA is TGTGCCAGCAGCCAAGATCGGCTGTCAGGGGACGCTGGAAACACCATATATTTT. Translation gives CASSQDRLSGDAGNTIYF.

The table lists this clone with a few counts. This rearrangement joins TRBV7-2 to TRBJ2-4, with 7 bases lining up with TRBD2. The CDR3 sequence is 12 residues long. Germline assignment: CDR1 SGHTA and CDR2 FQGNSA. J was trimmed by 6 bases and V by 9 bases; bases with no gene match: 5. The CDR3 protein is CASSAGVNIQYF. CDR3 DNA: TGTGCCAGTTCCGCGGGAGTAAACATTCAGTACTTC.

This clone appeared a few times. The chain has TRBV30 and TRBJ1-3; the D is unclear. V shed 4 bases and J shed 7 bases, with 8 bases lying between them. This CDR3 spans 11 amino acids. In germline, CDR1 is GTSNPN, CDR2 SVGIG (reference sequence). This chain's CDR3 is CAWTGRNTIYF. The CDR3 DNA reads as TGTGCCTGGACCGGGAGGAACACCATATATTTT.

The V and J genes are TRBV11-2 and TRBJ2-3, with D maybe TRBD2 (6 bases). The CDR3 extends over 12 amino acids. CDR1 and CDR2 (germline): SGHAT, FQNNGV. V lost 2 bases and J lost 11, with 11 bases in between. The CDR3: CASSLMSRGQYF. The CDR3 coding sequence is TGTGCCAGCAGCTTAATGTCGCGGGGGCAGTATTTT.

This clone turned up a few times. The V and J genes are TRBV7-6 and TRBJ1-1; the D is unclear. Germline CDR1 is SGHVS and CDR2 is FNYEAQ. CDR3 length: 15 amino acids. V was cut by 5 bases and J by 3 bases, with 16 bases left in between. The CDR3 is CASSPTRGSDTEAFF. The CDR3 region has the DNA TGTGCCAGCAGCCCCACCCGAGGTTCCGACACTGAAGCTTTCTTT.

The chain employs TRBV6-5 and TRBJ2-3; 7 positions agree with TRBD1. In germline, CDR1 is MNHEY, CDR2 SVGAGI. Trimming at V came to 10 bases and at J to 6 bases, leaving 7 bases not matched to a gene. This CDR3 contains 12 residues. CDR3 nucleotide sequence: TGTGCCACCACGGACAGGATTGATACGCAGTATTTT. Its protein product is CATTDRIDTQYF.